This TCR beta chain was sequenced for a study of shared clonotypes between healthy human individuals. Sorted-subset replicate PCR reactions were performed with around 210 ng DNA, corresponding to tens of thousands of T cell genomes. Assay: immunoSEQ multiplex PCR; the TCRdb copy retains only in-frame clones and omits some. The table records roughly 2.4 million clones, 95% of them present only once. Study-level points and caveats: Naive subsets generally exceeded memory subsets in estimated richness.

Germline lookup yields CDR1 SNHLY and CDR2 FYNNEI. The V end lost 6 bases, the J end lost 0 bases, and 6 bases lay between the germline ends. The CDR3 has 13 residues. In regard to this clone: Its cognate antigen is unknown.

Sequencing was done on a sample of naive CD4+ T cells sorted from blood. The subset denotes: CD45RA+ positively selected. This rearrangement joins TRBV2 to TRBJ1-5; no clear D gene. The receptor was isolated from a man between 18 and 35 years old in good health. The CDR3: CASRRNSNQPQHF. The CDR3 coding sequence is TGTGCCAGCAGGAGGAATAGCAATCAGCCCCAGCATTTT.